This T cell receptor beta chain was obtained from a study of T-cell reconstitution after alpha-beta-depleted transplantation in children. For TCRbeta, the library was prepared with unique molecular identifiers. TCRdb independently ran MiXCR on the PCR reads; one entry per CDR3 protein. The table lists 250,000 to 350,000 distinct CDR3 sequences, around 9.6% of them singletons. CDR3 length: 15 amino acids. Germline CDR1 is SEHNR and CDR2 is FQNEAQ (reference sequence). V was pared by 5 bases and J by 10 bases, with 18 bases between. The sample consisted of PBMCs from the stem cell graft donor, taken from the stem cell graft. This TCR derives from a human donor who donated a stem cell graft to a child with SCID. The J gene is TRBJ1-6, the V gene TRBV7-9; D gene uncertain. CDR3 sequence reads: CASSLRDDPRSPLHF. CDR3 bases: TGTGCCAGCAGCCTCCGGGATGACCCCAGGTCACCCCTCCACTTT. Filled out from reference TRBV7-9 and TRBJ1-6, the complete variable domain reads DTGVSQNPRHKITKRGQNVTFRCDPISEHNRLYWYRQTLGQGPEFLTYFQNEAQLEKSRLLSDRFSAERPKGSFSTLEIQRTEQGDSAMYLCASSLRDDPRSPLHFGNGTRLTVT.